The T cell receptor (beta chain) described here comes from a study of early T cells in non-severe SARS-CoV-2 infection. In the study overall: Sequencing used unsorted whole-blood bulk RNA, so chains lack pairing.

This CDR3 contains 13 residues. Germline CDR1 and CDR2: MNHNY and SVGAGI (reference sequence). Individual cDNA molecules received unique molecular identifiers during library preparation. TCRdb itself ran the 5' RACE reads through MiXCR, one entry per CDR3 protein. The repertoire holds under 140,000 distinct CDR3 sequences, with roughly 12% as singletons. General study results and limits: Anti-spike CD8 responses were favored by VDJdb matching, which missed private and CD4 specificities.

This clonotype has a count of ten or more. What it binds is unknown. At one boundary the junction diverges from the germline segment, which might be a read error. V and J are TRBV6-6 and TRBJ2-7, with 8 bases matching TRBD1. This clonotype was sampled from an adult who was a healthcare worker with PCR-confirmed SARS-CoV-2 infection or an uninfected control (not recorded which). The starting material was whole blood, obtained at baseline. This chain's CDR3 is CASTPGGHYERYF. The CDR3 DNA follows: TGTGCCAGCACCCCAGGGGGCCACTACGAGCGGTACTTC.